This is a list of T cell receptor beta chains from one sample in a study of cytomegalovirus exposure and HLA in healthy donors. The assay was immunoSEQ multiplex PCR, and TCRdb's table has in-frame clones only and misses some. The table lists over 120,000 clones, 75% to 85% of them singletons. Sample: PBMCs. Every receptor here comes from a woman aged 18-29 years in good health and CMV-seropositive. CDR3s include the opening cysteine and the closing phenylalanine or tryptophan. A D gene is named only where the DNA matches it firmly. Size is stated for part of the rows, as once, few or many counts, or as a class when the clone is expanded.

>-|TRBJ1-1|TRBV30|once
CAWVPLRDNTEAFF
TGTGCCTGGGTTCCCCTTCGGGATAACACTGAAGCTTTCTTT
>TRBD2|TRBJ2-7|TRBV29-1|-
CSAGVPRSGGYEQYF
TGCAGCGCTGGGGTACCGCGTAGCGGGGGGTACGAGCAGTACTTC
>-|TRBJ2-7|TRBV6-1|-
CASSETAEVRGYEQYF
TGTGCCAGCAGTGAAACGGCAGAGGTCAGGGGTTACGAGCAGTACTTC
>TRBD1|TRBJ2-3|TRBV7-2|-
CANSLTGFETDTQYF
TGTGCCAACAGCTTGACAGGGTTTGAAACAGATACGCAGTATTTT
>-|TRBJ2-1|TRBV14|-
CASSQGIMGGGAYNEQFF
TGTGCCAGCAGCCAAGGAATCATGGGTGGGGGGGCATACAATGAGCAGTTCTTC
>TRBD1|TRBJ2-7|TRBV25-1|few
CASSESRQGRYEQYF
TGTGCCAGCAGTGAATCCCGACAGGGACGCTACGAGCAGTACTTC
>TRBD1|TRBJ1-2|TRBV7-2|-
CASRDRTGGFGYTF
TGTGCCAGCAGGGACCGGACAGGTGGATTTGGCTACACCTTC
>TRBD2|TRBJ2-1|TRBV4-3|-
CASSQIAPGLAGGVEQFF
TGCGCCAGCAGCCAAATTGCGCCGGGACTAGCGGGGGGGGTTGAGCAGTTCTTC
>-|TRBJ2-7|TRBV4-2|-
CASSQEGHEQYF
TGTGCCAGCAGCCAAGAGGGGCACGAGCAGTACTTC
>-|TRBJ2-4|TRBV7-2|-
CASSLGQILLAKNIQYF
TGTGCCAGCAGCTTAGGACAGATACTACTAGCCAAAAACATTCAGTACTTC
>TRBD1|TRBJ2-3|TRBV5-1|once
CASSRGQNTDTQYF
TGCGCCAGCAGCCGGGGACAGAACACAGATACGCAGTATTTT
>-|TRBJ1-5|TRBV19|-
CASSTDRRGPNQPQHF
TGTGCCAGTAGTACTGACAGGAGAGGCCCCAATCAGCCCCAGCATTTT
>-|TRBJ2-7|TRBV20-1|-
CSASYSYEQYF
TGCAGTGCCTCCTACTCCTACGAGCAGTACTTC
>TRBD1|TRBJ1-2|TRBV5-1|-
CASSPGQGVFGYTF
TGCGCCAGCAGCCCGGGACAGGGGGTATTCGGCTACACCTTC
>TRBD1|TRBJ1-1|TRBV29-1|-
CSGDRAPNTEAFF
TGCAGCGGCGACAGGGCCCCGAACACTGAAGCTTTCTTT
>-|TRBJ2-5|TRBV7-9|-
CASSARGVAKETQYF
TGTGCCAGCAGCGCCAGGGGGGTAGCCAAAGAGACCCAGTACTTC
>TRBD1|TRBJ1-2|TRBV7-2|-
CASSLIGSRTGHGYTF
TGTGCCAGCAGCTTAATAGGTTCCCGGACAGGGCATGGCTACACCTTC
>-|TRBJ1-5|TRBV14|-
CASSQDWTPQSNQPQHF
TGTGCCAGCAGCCAAGATTGGACACCCCAGAGCAATCAGCCCCAGCATTTT
>TRBD1|TRBJ1-2|TRBV7-2|-
CASSPQGAPNYGYTF
TGTGCCAGCAGCCCACAGGGGGCACCTAACTATGGCTACACCTTC
>TRBD1|TRBJ1-4|TRBV7-6|-
CASSPRTGTGEKLFF
TGTGCCAGCAGCCCTAGGACCGGGACAGGAGAGAAACTGTTTTTT
>TRBD2|TRBJ2-5|TRBV5-1|-
CASSLERGGLGTQYF
TGCGCCAGCAGCTTGGAGCGGGGGGGCCTCGGGACCCAGTACTTC
>TRBD2|TRBJ2-6|TRBV6-1|-
CASSELAGGGANVLTF
TGTGCCAGCAGTGAACTAGCGGGGGGTGGGGCCAACGTCCTGACTTTC
>-|TRBJ2-5|TRBV7-9|-
CASSTGETQYF
TGTGCCAGCAGTACAGGGGAGACCCAGTACTTC
>-|TRBJ1-2|TRBV19|-
CASLPRKGILWRYRVYGYTF
TGTGCCAGTCTCCCCCGTAAGGGGATCCTATGGAGATATCGGGTCTATGGCTACACCTTC
>TRBD1|TRBJ1-1|TRBV7-9|few
CASSRTGVNTEAFF
TGTGCCAGCAGCAGGACAGGGGTGAACACTGAAGCTTTCTTT
>-|TRBJ1-2|TRBV19|few
CASTPRGWGGYTF
TGTGCCAGTACCCCGAGAGGGTGGGGTGGCTACACCTTC
>TRBD1|TRBJ1-4|TRBV15|once
CATGTQGEVFF
TGTGCCACCGGAACACAGGGGGAGGTGTTTTTT
>TRBD1|TRBJ1-2|TRBV9|-
CASSPLGGRGPLTLNYGYTF
TGTGCCAGCAGCCCCCTGGGTGGCAGGGGGCCTCTAACCCTTAACTATGGCTACACCTTC
>TRBD2|TRBJ2-5|TRBV5-1|-
CASSLATSGGPQETQYF
TGCGCCAGCAGCTTGGCCACTAGCGGGGGGCCCCAGGAGACCCAGTACTTC
>TRBD1|TRBJ2-7|TRBV6-1|-
CASNPPGQGLYEQYF
TGTGCCAGCAACCCTCCGGGACAGGGGTTGTACGAGCAGTACTTC
>TRBD1|TRBJ1-2|TRBV2|-
CASSRTGGPQGYTF
TGTGCCAGCAGTCGGACAGGGGGTCCCCAGGGCTACACCTTC
>TRBD1|TRBJ2-7|TRBV7-9|-
CASSLGTGDEQYF
TGTGCCAGCAGCTTAGGGACAGGGGACGAGCAGTACTTC
>TRBD1|TRBJ1-1|TRBV18|-
CASSPPNRGQLNTEAFF
TGTGCCAGCTCACCACCGAACAGGGGGCAACTGAACACTGAAGCTTTCTTT
>TRBD1|TRBJ1-5|TRBV18|-
CASSSRQGVDRPQHF
TGTGCCAGCTCATCAAGACAGGGGGTGGACCGGCCCCAGCATTTT
>TRBD2|TRBJ2-5|TRBV29-1|-
CSGWGLDLETQYF
TGCAGCGGGTGGGGACTAGACCTAGAGACCCAGTACTTC
>TRBD1|TRBJ1-1|TRBV5-1|-
CASSLSGTGNTEAFF
TGCGCCAGCAGCTTGTCGGGGACAGGGAACACTGAAGCTTTCTTT
>TRBD1|TRBJ2-2|TRBV19|-
CASSLDRGNTGELFF
TGTGCCAGTAGCCTGGACAGGGGGAACACCGGGGAGCTGTTTTTT
>-|TRBJ1-2|TRBV7-9|-
CSSSFSLYGYTF
TGTTCCAGCAGCTTTAGTCTATATGGCTACACCTTC
>-|TRBJ1-2|TRBV12-5|-
CASGLVVSRGTYGYTF
TGTGCTAGTGGTTTGGTAGTATCCCGGGGGACCTATGGCTACACCTTC
>-|TRBJ1-4|TRBV5-6|-
CASSLGTETEKLFF
TGTGCCAGCAGCTTGGGGACAGAGACTGAAAAACTGTTTTTT
>-|TRBJ1-2|TRBV14|-
CASSQDIQIYGYTF
TGTGCCAGCAGCCAAGATATCCAGATCTATGGCTACACCTTC
>TRBD2|TRBJ2-7|TRBV5-1|-
CASSRDGGAYEQYF
TGCGCCAGCAGCCGGGACGGGGGGGCCTACGAGCAGTACTTC
>-|TRBJ1-6|TRBV2|-
CASSENTGGNSPLHF
TGTGCCAGCAGTGAAAATACCGGAGGTAATTCACCCCTCCACTTT
>-|TRBJ1-6|TRBV6-1|once
CASRGLGQAPLHF
TGTGCCAGCAGGGGGCTCGGGCAGGCACCCCTCCACTTT
>-|TRBJ1-5|TRBV6-1|-
CASSDLGNQPQHF
TGTGCCAGCAGTGATTTAGGCAATCAGCCCCAGCATTTT
>-|TRBJ2-1|TRBV2|-
CASKGGGNNEQFF
TGTGCCAGCAAGGGGGGGGGAAACAATGAGCAGTTCTTC
>-|TRBJ2-7|TRBV13|-
CASSSTGGSYEQYF
TGTGCCAGCAGTTCCACCGGGGGTTCCTACGAGCAGTACTTC
>TRBD1|TRBJ1-5|TRBV7-8|-
CASSSDRVNQPQHF
TGTGCCAGCAGCTCGGACAGGGTCAATCAGCCCCAGCATTTT
>TRBD1|TRBJ1-4|TRBV28|-
CASRPDRDRREKLFF
TGTGCCAGCAGACCAGACAGGGATCGTCGTGAAAAACTGTTTTTT
>TRBD1|TRBJ2-5|TRBV7-8|-
CASSQGQGAEETQYF
TGTGCCAGCAGCCAGGGACAGGGGGCCGAAGAGACCCAGTACTTC
>-|TRBJ1-2|TRBV29-1|few
CSVVDANYGYTF
TGCAGCGTTGTAGACGCGAACTATGGCTACACCTTC
>TRBD1|TRBJ2-2|TRBV6-4|few
CASSGQGGTGELFF
TGTGCCAGCAGTGGACAGGGGGGCACCGGGGAGCTGTTTTTT
>TRBD1|TRBJ1-2|TRBV10-2|once
CASMGTGMGGYTF
TGCGCCAGCATGGGGACAGGGATGGGAGGCTACACCTTC